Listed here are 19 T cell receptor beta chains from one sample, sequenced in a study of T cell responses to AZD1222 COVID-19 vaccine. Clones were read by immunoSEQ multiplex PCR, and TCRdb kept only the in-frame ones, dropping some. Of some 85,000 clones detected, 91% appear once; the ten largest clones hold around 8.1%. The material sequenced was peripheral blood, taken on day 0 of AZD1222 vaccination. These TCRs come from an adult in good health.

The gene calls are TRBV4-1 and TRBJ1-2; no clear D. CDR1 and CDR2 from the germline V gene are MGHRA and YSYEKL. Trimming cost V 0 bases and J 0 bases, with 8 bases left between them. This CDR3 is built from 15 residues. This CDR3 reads CASSQDGTANYGYTF. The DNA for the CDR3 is TGCGCCAGCAGCCAAGATGGCACAGCTAACTATGGCTACACCTTC.

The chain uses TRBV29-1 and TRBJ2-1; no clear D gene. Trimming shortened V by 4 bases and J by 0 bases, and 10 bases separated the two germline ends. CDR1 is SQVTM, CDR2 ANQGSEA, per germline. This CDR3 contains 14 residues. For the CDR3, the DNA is TGCAGCGTTGCAGGTGGGTTCTCCTACAATGAGCAGTTCTTC. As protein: CSVAGGFSYNEQFF.

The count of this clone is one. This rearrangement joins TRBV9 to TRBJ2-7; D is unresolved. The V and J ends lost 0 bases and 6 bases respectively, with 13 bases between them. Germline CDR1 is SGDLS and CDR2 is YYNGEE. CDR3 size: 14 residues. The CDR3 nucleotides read TGTGCCAGCAGCGTAGGAGGCGGTCAGATCGAGCAGTACTTC. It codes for CASSVGGGQIEQYF.

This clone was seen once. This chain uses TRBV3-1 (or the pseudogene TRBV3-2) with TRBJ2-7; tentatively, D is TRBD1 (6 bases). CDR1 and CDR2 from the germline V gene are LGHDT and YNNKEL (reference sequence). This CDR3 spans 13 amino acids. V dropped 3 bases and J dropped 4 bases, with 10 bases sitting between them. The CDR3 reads CASSHGQTYEQYF. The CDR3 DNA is TGTGCCAGCAGCCACGGACAGACGTACGAGCAGTACTTC.

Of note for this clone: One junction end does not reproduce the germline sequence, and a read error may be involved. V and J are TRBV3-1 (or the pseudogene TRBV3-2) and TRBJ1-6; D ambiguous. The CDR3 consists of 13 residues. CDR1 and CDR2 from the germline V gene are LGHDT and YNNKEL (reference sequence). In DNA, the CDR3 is TGTGCCACCAGCATATCAATGGCGTCACCCCTCCACTTT. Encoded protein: CATSISMASPLHF.

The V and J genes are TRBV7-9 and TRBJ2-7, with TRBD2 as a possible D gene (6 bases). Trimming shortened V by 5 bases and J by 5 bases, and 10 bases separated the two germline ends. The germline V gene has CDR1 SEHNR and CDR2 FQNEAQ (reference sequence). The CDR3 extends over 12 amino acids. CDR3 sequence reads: CASSGEVHEQYF. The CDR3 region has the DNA TGTGCCAGCAGCGGGGAGGTCCACGAGCAGTACTTC.

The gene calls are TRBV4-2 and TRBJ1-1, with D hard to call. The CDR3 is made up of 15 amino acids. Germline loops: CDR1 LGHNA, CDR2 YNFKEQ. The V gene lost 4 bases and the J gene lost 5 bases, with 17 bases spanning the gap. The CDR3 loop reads CASSPDLRARTEAFF. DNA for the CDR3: TGTGCCAGCAGCCCAGACTTGAGGGCGAGGACTGAAGCTTTCTTT.

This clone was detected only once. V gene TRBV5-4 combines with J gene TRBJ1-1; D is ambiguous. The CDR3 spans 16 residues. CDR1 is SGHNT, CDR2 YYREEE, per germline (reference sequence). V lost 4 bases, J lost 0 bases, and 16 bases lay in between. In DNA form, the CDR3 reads TGTGCCAGCAGCCCCCCTATTGGGCAGATGAACACTGAAGCTTTCTTT. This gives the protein CASSPPIGQMNTEAFF.

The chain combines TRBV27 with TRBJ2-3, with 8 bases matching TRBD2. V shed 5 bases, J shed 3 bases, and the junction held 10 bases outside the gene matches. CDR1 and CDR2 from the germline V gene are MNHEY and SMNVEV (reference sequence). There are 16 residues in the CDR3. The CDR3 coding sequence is TGTGCCAGCAGTCCACTAAGCGGGAGCGTAACAGATACGCAGTATTTT. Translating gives CASSPLSGSVTDTQYF.

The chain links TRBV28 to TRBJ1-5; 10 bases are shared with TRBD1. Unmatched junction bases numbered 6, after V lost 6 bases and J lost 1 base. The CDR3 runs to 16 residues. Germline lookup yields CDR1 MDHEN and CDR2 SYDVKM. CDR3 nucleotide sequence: TGTGCCAGCAGACGACAGGGGGCAGTAAGCAATCAGCCCCAGCATTTT. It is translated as CASRRQGAVSNQPQHF.

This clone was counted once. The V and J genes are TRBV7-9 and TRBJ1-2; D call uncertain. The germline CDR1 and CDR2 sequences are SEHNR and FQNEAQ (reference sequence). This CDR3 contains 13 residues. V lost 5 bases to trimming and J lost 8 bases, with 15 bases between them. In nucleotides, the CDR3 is TGTGCCAGCAGCCCCCCTGGAGCTCCGGGCTACACCTTC. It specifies CASSPPGAPGYTF.

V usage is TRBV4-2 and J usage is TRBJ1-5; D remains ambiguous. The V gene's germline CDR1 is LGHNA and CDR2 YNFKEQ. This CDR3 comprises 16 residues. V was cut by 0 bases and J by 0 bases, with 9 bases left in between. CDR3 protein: CASSQDTADSNQPQHF. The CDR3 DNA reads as TGTGCCAGCAGCCAAGATACGGCAGATAGCAATCAGCCCCAGCATTTT.

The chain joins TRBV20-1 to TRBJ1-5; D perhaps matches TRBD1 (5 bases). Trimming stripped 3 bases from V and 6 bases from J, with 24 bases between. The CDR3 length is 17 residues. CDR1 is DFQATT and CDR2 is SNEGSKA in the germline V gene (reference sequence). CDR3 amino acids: CSASGQGTSRGGQPQHF. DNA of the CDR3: TGCAGTGCTAGTGGGCAGGGAACGTCCCGCGGGGGTCAGCCCCAGCATTTT.

Written as DNA, the CDR3 is TGTGCCATCAGCCGGGACAGGGGTGGCTACACCTTC. Amino acid sequence: CAISRDRGGYTF. J is TRBJ1-2 and V is TRBV10-3; 10 bases match TRBD1. CDR1 and CDR2 (germline): ENHRY, SYGVKD. The CDR3 is 12 residues long. V trimming: 6 bases; J trimming: 7 bases; junction bases outside the gene matches: 2.

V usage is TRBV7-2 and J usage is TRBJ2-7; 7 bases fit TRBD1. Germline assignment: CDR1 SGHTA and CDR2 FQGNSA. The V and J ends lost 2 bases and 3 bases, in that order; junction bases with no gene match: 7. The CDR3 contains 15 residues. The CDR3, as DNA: TGTGCCAGCAGCTTACAACAGGGGCCCAGCTACGAGCAGTACTTC. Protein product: CASSLQQGPSYEQYF.

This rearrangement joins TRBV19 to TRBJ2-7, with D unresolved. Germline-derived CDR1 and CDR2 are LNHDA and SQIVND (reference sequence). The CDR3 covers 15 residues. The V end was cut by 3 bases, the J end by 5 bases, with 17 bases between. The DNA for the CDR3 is TGTGCCAGTAGTATTCCCCGCAGAGGTTTCGACGAGCAGTACTTC. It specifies CASSIPRRGFDEQYF.

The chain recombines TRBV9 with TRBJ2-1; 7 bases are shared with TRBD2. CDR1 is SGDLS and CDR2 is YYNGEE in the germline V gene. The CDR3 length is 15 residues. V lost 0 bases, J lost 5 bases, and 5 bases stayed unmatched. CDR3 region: CASSVGPAGNNEQFF. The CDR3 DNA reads TGTGCCAGCAGCGTAGGCCCAGCGGGGAACAATGAGCAGTTCTTC.

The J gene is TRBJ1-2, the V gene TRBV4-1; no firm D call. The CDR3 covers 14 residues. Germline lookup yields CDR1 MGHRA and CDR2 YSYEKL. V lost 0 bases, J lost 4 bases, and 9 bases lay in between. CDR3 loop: CASSQDADGYGYTF. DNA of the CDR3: TGCGCCAGCAGCCAAGACGCCGACGGCTATGGCTACACCTTC.

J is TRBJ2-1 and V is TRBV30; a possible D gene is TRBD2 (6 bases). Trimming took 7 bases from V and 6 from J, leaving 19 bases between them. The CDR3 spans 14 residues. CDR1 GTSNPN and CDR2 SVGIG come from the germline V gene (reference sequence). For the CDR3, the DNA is TGTGCCTTTACGGACCTCCGGAGGGCCAATGAGCAGTTCTTC. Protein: CAFTDLRRANEQFF.